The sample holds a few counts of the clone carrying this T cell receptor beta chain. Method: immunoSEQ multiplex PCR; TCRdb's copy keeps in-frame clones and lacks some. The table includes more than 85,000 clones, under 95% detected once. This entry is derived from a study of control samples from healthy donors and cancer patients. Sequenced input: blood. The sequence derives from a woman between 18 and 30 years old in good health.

CDR3 sequence reads: CASSDRDSGANVLTF. Here the CDR3 DNA reads TGTGCCAGCAGCGATCGGGACTCTGGGGCCAACGTCCTGACTTTC. The gene calls are TRBV7-9 and TRBJ2-6; TRBD2 is a possible D gene (5 bases). The germline V and J ends were trimmed by 5 bases and 0 bases, with 8 bases remaining between them. CDR1 SEHNR and CDR2 FQNEAQ come from the germline V gene (reference sequence). The CDR3 covers 15 residues.